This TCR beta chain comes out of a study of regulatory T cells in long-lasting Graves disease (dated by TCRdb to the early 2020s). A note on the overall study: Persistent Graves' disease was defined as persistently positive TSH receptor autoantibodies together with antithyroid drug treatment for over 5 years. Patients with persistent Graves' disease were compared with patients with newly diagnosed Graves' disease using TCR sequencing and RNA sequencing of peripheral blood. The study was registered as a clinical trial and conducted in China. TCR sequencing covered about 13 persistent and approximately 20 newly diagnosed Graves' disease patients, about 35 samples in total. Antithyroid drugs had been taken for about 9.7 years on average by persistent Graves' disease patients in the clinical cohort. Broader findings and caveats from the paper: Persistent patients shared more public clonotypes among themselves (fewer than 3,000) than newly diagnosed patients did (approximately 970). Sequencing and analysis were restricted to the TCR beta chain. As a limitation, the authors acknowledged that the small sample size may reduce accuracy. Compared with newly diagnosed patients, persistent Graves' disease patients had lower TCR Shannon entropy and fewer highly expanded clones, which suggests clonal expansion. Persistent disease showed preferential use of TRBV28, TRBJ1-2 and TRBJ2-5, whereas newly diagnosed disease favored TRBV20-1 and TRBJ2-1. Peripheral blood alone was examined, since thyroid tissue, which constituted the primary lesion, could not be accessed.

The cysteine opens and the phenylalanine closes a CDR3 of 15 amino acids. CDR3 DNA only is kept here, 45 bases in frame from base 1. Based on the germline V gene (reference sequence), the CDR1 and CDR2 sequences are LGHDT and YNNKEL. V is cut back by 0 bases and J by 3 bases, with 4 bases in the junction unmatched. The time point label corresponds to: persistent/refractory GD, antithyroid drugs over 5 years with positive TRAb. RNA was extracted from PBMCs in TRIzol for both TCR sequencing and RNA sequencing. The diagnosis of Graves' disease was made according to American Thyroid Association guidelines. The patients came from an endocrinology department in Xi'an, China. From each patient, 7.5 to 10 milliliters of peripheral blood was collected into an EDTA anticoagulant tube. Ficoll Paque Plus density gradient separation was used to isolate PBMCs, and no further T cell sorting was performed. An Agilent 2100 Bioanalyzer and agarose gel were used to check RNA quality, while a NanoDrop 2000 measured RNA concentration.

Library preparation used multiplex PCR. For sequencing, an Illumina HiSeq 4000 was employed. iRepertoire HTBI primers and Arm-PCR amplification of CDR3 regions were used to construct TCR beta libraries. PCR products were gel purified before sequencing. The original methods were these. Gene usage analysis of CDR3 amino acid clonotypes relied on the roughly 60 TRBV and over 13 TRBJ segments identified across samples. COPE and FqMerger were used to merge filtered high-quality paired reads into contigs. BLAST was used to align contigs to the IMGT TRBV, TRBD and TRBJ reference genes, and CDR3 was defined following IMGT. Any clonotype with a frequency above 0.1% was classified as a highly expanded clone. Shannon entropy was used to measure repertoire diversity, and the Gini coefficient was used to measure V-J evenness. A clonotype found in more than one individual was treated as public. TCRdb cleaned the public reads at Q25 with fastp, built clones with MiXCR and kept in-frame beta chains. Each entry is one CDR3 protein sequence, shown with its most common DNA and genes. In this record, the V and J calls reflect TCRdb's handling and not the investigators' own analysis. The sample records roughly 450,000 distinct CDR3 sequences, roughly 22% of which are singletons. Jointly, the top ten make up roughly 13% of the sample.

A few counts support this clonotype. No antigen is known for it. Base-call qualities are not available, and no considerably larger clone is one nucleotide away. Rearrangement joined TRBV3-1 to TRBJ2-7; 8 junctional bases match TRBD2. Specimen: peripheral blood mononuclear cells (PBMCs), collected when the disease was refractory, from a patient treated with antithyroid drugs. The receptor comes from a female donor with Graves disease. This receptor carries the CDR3 CASSQDPGLGYEQYF. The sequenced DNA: TGTGCCAGCAGCCAAGATCCGGGACTAGGCTACGAGCAGTACTTC.